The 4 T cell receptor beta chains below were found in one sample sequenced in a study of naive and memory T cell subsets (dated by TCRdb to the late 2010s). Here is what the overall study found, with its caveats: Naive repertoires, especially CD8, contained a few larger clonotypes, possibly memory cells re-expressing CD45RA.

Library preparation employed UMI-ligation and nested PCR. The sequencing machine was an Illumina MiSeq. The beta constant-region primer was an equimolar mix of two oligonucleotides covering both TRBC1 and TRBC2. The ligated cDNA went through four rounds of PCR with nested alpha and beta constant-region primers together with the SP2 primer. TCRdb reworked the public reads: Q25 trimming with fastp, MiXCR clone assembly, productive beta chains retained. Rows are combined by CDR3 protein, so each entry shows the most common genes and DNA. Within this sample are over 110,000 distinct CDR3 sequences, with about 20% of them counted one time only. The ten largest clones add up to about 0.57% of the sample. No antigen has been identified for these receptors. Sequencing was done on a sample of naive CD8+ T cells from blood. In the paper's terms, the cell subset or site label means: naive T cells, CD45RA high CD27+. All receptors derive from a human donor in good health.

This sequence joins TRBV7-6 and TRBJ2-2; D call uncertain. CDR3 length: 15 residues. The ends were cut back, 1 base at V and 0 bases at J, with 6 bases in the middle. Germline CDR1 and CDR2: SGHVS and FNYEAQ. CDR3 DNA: TGTGCCAGCAGCTTAGAAGGACCGAACACCGGGGAGCTGTTTTTT. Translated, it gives CASSLEGPNTGELFF.

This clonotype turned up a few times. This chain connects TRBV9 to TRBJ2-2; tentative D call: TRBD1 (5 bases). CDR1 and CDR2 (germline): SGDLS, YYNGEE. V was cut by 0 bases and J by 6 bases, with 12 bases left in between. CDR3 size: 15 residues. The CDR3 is CASSVGGRYAGELFF. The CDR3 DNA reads TGTGCCAGCAGCGTAGGGGGCAGGTACGCCGGGGAGCTGTTTTTT.

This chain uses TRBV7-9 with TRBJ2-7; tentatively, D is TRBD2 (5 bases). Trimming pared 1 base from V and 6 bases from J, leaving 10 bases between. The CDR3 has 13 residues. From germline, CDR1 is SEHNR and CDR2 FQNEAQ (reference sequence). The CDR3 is CASSLEQLGEQYF. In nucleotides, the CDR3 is TGTGCCAGCAGCTTAGAGCAACTAGGCGAGCAGTACTTC. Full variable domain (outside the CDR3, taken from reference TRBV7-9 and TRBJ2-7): DTGVSQNPRHKITKRGQNVTFRCDPISEHNRLYWYRQTLGQGPEFLTYFQNEAQLEKSRLLSDRFSAERPKGSFSTLEIQRTEQGDSAMYLCASSLEQLGEQYFGPGTRLTVT.

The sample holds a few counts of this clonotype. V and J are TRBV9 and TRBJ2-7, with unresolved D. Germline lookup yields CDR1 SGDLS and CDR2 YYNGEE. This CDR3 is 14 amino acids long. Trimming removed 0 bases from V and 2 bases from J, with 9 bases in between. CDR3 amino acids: CASSVGPDTYEQYF. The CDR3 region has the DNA TGTGCCAGCAGCGTAGGGCCCGATACCTACGAGCAGTACTTC. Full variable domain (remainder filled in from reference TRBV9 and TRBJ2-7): DSGVTQTPKHLITATGQRVTLRCSPRSGDLSVYWYQQSLDQGLQFLIQYYNGEERAKGNILERFSAQQFPDLHSELNLSSLELGDSALYFCASSVGPDTYEQYFGPGTRLTVT.